What follows describes a single TCR beta chain. Its antigen remains unidentified. The sample belongs to a study of T-cell reconstitution after alpha-beta-depleted transplantation in children. Study observations and caveats: One year after transplant, T-cell counts and diversity came mostly from newly produced T cells. It was reported that alpha-beta T cells came from several hundred expanded graft clones (about two months after transplant). At day 60, the high TCRbeta diversity found in some patients originated from recipient T cells and thymic progenitors that had survived.

It was with unique molecular identifiers that the TCRbeta library was prepared. TCRdb analysed the PCR reads with MiXCR anew, one entry per CDR3 protein. This sample has 500,000 to 750,000 distinct CDR3 sequences, with 25% to 30% found just once. The J segment lost 4 bases and the V segment lost 5 bases, leaving 7 bases of the junction unmatched. The germline V gene has CDR1 SGHVS and CDR2 FQNEAQ. The CDR3 covers 16 residues. This specimen consisted of PBMCs, obtained before TCRalphabeta/CD19-depleted stem cell transplant. The rearrangement links TRBV7-8 to TRBJ2-5, with 13 bases that match TRBD2. The sequence derives from a boy in the first two years of life with Wiskott-Aldrich syndrome, due to receive a stem cell transplant. As DNA, the CDR3 is TGTGCCAGCAGCCACGGACTAGCGGGAGCTGGAGAGACCCAGTACTTC. Amino acid sequence: CASSHGLAGAGETQYF.